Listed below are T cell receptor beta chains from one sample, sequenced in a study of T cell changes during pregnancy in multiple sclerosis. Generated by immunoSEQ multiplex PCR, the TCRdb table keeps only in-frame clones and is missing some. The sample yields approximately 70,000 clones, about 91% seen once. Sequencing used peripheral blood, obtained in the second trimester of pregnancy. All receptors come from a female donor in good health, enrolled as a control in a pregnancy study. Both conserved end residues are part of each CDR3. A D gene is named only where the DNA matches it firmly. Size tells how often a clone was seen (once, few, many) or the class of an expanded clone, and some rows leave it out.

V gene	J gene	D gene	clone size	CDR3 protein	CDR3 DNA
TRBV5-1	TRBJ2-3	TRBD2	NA	CASSPSGGARTDTQYF	TGCGCCAGCAGCCCTAGCGGGGGGGCGAGGACAGATACGCAGTATTTT
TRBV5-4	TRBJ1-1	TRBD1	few	CASGSRDRSVGNTEAFF	TGTGCCAGCGGTTCCCGGGACAGGTCCGTGGGGAACACTGAAGCTTTCTTT
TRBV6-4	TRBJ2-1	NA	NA	CASGQTLYNEQFF	TGTGCCAGCGGGCAAACTCTCTACAATGAGCAGTTCTTC
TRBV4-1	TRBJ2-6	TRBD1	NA	CASSQTDRAVGANVLTF	TGCGCCAGCAGCCAAACCGACAGGGCGGTGGGGGCCAACGTCCTGACTTTC
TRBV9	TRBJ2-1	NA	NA	CASSVARELPGEQFF	TGTGCCAGCAGCGTAGCTCGCGAACTCCCAGGTGAGCAGTTCTTC
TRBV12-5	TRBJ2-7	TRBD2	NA	CASGLPPPLGRELPGEQYF	TGTGCTAGTGGCCTACCCCCCCCGTTAGGGCGGGAGTTGCCGGGGGAGCAGTACTTC
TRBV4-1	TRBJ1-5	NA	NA	CASSQGPQVQPQHF	TGCGCCAGCAGCCAAGGACCCCAGGTACAGCCCCAGCATTTT
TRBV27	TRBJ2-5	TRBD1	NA	CASSLSDRGTQYF	TGTGCCAGCAGTTTATCCGACAGGGGGACCCAGTACTTC
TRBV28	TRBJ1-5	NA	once	CASSTGNQPQHF	TGTGCCAGCTCGACTGGCAATCAGCCCCAGCATTTT
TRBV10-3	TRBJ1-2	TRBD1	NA	CAISEGAGGDYGYTF	TGTGCCATCAGTGAAGGGGCAGGGGGCGACTATGGCTACACCTTC
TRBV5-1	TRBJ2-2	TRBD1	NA	CASSDNRGTGELFF	TGCGCCAGCAGCGATAACAGGGGCACCGGGGAGCTGTTTTTT
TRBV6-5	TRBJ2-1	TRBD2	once	CASRPPGLASEQFF	TGTGCCAGCAGGCCTCCGGGACTAGCGAGTGAGCAGTTCTTC
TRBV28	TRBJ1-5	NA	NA	CASSYREWKNQPQHF	TGTGCCAGCAGTTACAGGGAGTGGAAAAATCAGCCCCAGCATTTT
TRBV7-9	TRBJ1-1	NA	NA	CASSPVPNTEAFF	TGTGCCAGCAGCCCGGTTCCCAACACTGAAGCTTTCTTT
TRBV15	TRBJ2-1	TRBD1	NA	CATSRDRTGEFF	TGTGCCACCAGCAGAGATCGAACAGGGGAGTTCTTC
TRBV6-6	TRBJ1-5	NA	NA	CASSYSGRGGNQPQHF	TGTGCCAGCAGTTACTCCGGGCGGGGAGGCAATCAGCCCCAGCATTTT
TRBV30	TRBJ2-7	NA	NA	CAWSAAYEQYF	TGTGCCTGGAGTGCTGCCTACGAGCAGTACTTC
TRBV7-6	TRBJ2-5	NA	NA	CASSLDLVETQYF	TGTGCCAGCAGCTTAGACCTAGTGGAGACCCAGTACTTC
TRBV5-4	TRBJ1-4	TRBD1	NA	CASSILGTEGEKLFF	TGTGCCAGCAGCATCCTTGGGACAGAGGGGGAAAAACTGTTTTTT
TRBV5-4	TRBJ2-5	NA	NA	CASSLGSSGTQYF	TGTGCCAGCAGCTTGGGTTCGTCCGGGACCCAGTACTTC
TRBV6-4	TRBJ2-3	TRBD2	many	CASSDAGGTDTQYF	TGTGCCAGCAGTGACGCGGGGGGCACAGATACGCAGTATTTT
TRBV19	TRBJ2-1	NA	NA	CASSGRRGTYNEQFF	TGTGCCAGTAGTGGGCGAAGGGGCACCTACAATGAGCAGTTCTTC
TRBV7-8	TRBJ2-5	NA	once	CASSLTPGHPLAAQYF	TGTGCCAGCAGCTTAACTCCGGGACACCCCTTGGCAGCCCAGTACTTC
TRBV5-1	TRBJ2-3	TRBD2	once	CASTPGGRSTDTQYF	TGCGCCAGCACCCCGGGGGGTCGTAGCACAGATACGCAGTATTTT
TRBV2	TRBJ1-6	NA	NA	CATMGEEGSPLHF	TGTGCCACCATGGGGGAGGAGGGGTCACCCCTCCACTTT
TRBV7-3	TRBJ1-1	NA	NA	CASSLTSGLNTEAFF	TGTGCCAGCAGCTTAACGTCAGGTTTGAACACTGAAGCTTTCTTT
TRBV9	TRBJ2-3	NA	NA	CASRGTSLDTQYF	TGTGCCAGCAGGGGTACTAGCTTGGATACGCAGTATTTT
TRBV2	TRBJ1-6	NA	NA	CASNREKNSPLHF	TGTGCCAGCAACCGGGAGAAGAATTCACCCCTCCACTTT
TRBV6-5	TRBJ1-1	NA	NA	CASRQNTEAFF	TGTGCCAGCAGACAGAACACTGAAGCTTTCTTT